These T cell receptor beta chains were read from a single sample in a study of blood T cell repertoires in COVID-19. Clones were sequenced by immunoSEQ multiplex PCR, and TCRdb holds only the in-frame ones, with some missing. Of over 450,000 clones in the sample, around 90% were seen once. The sequencing sample was made of peripheral blood. These receptors were obtained from a woman between 50 and 59 years old with COVID-19, enrolled during active disease. Each CDR3 is given with its conserved first and last residue. The D gene is left open where the match is weak. Not every row has a clone size; where given, it reads once, few, many or a size class.

CDR3 DNA: TGTGCCAGCTCACCTCTAACGGGACAAAACACCGGGGAGCTGTTTTTT
CDR3 protein: CASSPLTGQNTGELFF
V gene: TRBV18
clone size: -
J gene: TRBJ2-2
D gene: -

CDR3 DNA: TGCGCCAGCAGCTTGAGCCACCAAAATGAAAAACTGTTTTTT
CDR3 protein: CASSLSHQNEKLFF
V gene: TRBV5-1
clone size: -
J gene: TRBJ1-4
D gene: -

CDR3 DNA: TGTGCCAGCAGCTTTGGAGGGGCAGATACGCAGTATTTT
CDR3 protein: CASSFGGADTQYF
V gene: TRBV7-3
clone size: -
J gene: TRBJ2-3
D gene: -

CDR3 DNA: TGCACCAGCGGCCACAGGGGCGCTTCGAACGGCTACACCTTC
CDR3 protein: CTSGHRGASNGYTF
V gene: TRBV1
clone size: -
J gene: TRBJ1-2
D gene: -

CDR3 DNA: TGTGCCAGCAGCTCCCAGGGTAATAATGAAAAACTGTTTTTT
CDR3 protein: CASSSQGNNEKLFF
V gene: TRBV5-5
clone size: -
J gene: TRBJ1-4
D gene: -

CDR3 DNA: TGTGCCAGCATCCTGGACACTGGGGTTTCACCCCTCCACTTT
CDR3 protein: CASILDTGVSPLHF
V gene: TRBV28
clone size: -
J gene: TRBJ1-6
D gene: -

CDR3 DNA: TGCAGCGTTGCCCTGACAGGACCTGTTAACTATGGCTACACCTTC
CDR3 protein: CSVALTGPVNYGYTF
V gene: TRBV29-1
clone size: -
J gene: TRBJ1-2
D gene: -

CDR3 DNA: TGTGCCAGCAGCTTAGGTTCCGTTGGAGGGGCCAGGGGGGGCTACACCTTC
CDR3 protein: CASSLGSVGGARGGYTF
V gene: TRBV7-2
clone size: once
J gene: TRBJ1-2
D gene: TRBD1

CDR3 DNA: TGCGCCAGCAGCCTGGGGACAGGGGGCAATCAGCCCCAGCATTTT
CDR3 protein: CASSLGTGGNQPQHF
V gene: TRBV5-1
clone size: -
J gene: TRBJ1-5
D gene: TRBD1

CDR3 DNA: TGTGCCAGCAGCCTACGACAGAACTATGGCTACACCTTC
CDR3 protein: CASSLRQNYGYTF
V gene: TRBV5-6
clone size: once
J gene: TRBJ1-2
D gene: -